This is a list of T cell receptor beta chains from one sample in a study of blood T cell repertoires in COVID-19. This table comes from immunoSEQ multiplex PCR, and its TCRdb copy is limited to in-frame clones, with some not included. The table has about 180,000 clones, approximately 90% seen once. The sequencing input was peripheral blood. Receptors were obtained from a woman in her 50s with acute or convalescent COVID-19. Each CDR3 is given with its conserved first and last residue. D genes are given only for firm matches. The listing skips clone size in some rows; elsewhere it reads once, few, many or a size class.

abundance,j_gene,d_gene,v_gene,CDR3aa,CDR3nt
-,TRBJ1-1,-,TRBV7-9,CASSLAGSAEAFF,TGTGCCAGCAGCTTAGCCGGGAGCGCTGAAGCTTTCTTT
few,TRBJ2-7,TRBD2,TRBV11-2,CASSQGGLVLYEQYF,TGTGCCAGCAGCCAAGGGGGACTAGTACTCTACGAGCAGTACTTC
-,TRBJ2-4,-,TRBV18,CASSPLGGKNIQYF,TGTGCCAGCTCACCGCTGGGGGGAAAAAACATTCAGTACTTC
-,TRBJ1-3,-,TRBV30,CAWSPHGNTIYF,TGTGCCTGGAGTCCACACGGAAACACCATATATTTT
-,TRBJ2-1,TRBD2,TRBV5-5,CASSLGTSEVNEQFF,TGTGCCAGCAGCTTAGGGACTAGCGAGGTCAATGAGCAGTTCTTC
-,TRBJ1-1,TRBD1,TRBV7-6,CASSLETGDRVSTEAFF,TGTGCCAGCAGCTTAGAGACAGGGGATCGCGTGAGCACTGAAGCTTTCTTT
once,TRBJ2-1,TRBD1,TRBV5-4,CASSVGGTSYNEQFF,TGTGCCAGCAGCGTAGGGGGCACATCCTACAATGAGCAGTTCTTC
-,TRBJ1-5,-,TRBV7-2,CASSRLRGQPQHF,TGTGCCAGCAGCCGACTGAGGGGGCAGCCCCAGCATTTT
-,TRBJ2-7,TRBD1,TRBV11-3,CASSPRTGTGEQYF,TGTGCCAGCAGCCCCCGGACAGGGACGGGGGAGCAGTACTTC
once,TRBJ2-3,TRBD1,TRBV18,CASSPGTGGDTQYF,TGTGCCAGCTCCCCCGGGACAGGGGGAGATACGCAGTATTTT
-,TRBJ1-5,TRBD1,TRBV6-2/TRBV6-3,CASSFGQGASNQPQHF,TGTGCCAGCAGTTTCGGACAGGGAGCGAGCAATCAGCCCCAGCATTTT
few,TRBJ1-1,-,TRBV7-2,CASSQQGNTEAFF,TGTGCCAGCAGCCAACAGGGGAACACTGAAGCTTTCTTT
-,TRBJ1-4,TRBD1,TRBV19,CASSPQGNNEKLFF,TGTGCCAGTAGTCCACAGGGGAATAATGAAAAACTGTTTTTT
-,TRBJ1-2,-,TRBV9,CASSVSTLTMVYTF,TGTGCCAGCAGCGTTAGCACCCTAACTATGGTCTACACCTTC
-,TRBJ2-5,TRBD2,TRBV30,CACTRLAGVQETQYF,TGTGCCTGTACCCGGCTAGCGGGAGTCCAAGAGACCCAGTACTTC
-,TRBJ2-5,-,TRBV19,CASSYTSNVQETQYF,TGTGCCAGTAGTTACACTAGTAATGTACAAGAGACCCAGTACTTC
-,TRBJ2-7,-,TRBV11-3,CASSGWARGSYEQYF,TGTGCCAGCAGCGGCTGGGCTAGGGGCTCCTACGAGCAGTACTTC
-,TRBJ2-3,-,TRBV29-1,CSVVTGTDTQYF,TGCAGCGTCGTGACGGGGACAGATACGCAGTATTTT
-,TRBJ1-6,-,TRBV18,CASSPSGTGSPLHF,TGTGCCAGCTCACCATCCGGAACAGGTTCACCCCTCCACTTT
-,TRBJ1-2,-,TRBV16,CASSHRAEGDGYTF,TGTGCCAGCAGCCACAGGGCAGAAGGGGATGGCTACACCTTC
-,TRBJ2-7,-,TRBV5-6,CASSLAVDSLWGYEQYF,TGTGCCAGCAGCTTGGCTGTGGACAGTTTATGGGGCTACGAGCAGTACTTC
-,TRBJ1-4,TRBD1,TRBV14,CASSPQTGWSEKLFF,TGTGCCAGCAGCCCTCAGACAGGGTGGAGTGAAAAACTGTTTTTT
-,TRBJ1-5,TRBD1,TRBV2,CASGTVNQPQHF,TGTGCCAGTGGGACAGTCAATCAGCCCCAGCATTTT
-,TRBJ1-2,-,TRBV19,CASRTSGVYGYTF,TGTGCCAGTAGAACCTCAGGGGTCTATGGCTACACCTTC
-,TRBJ1-2,TRBD1,TRBV6-5,CASSLFTGGDGYTF,TGTGCCAGCAGTCTTTTTACAGGGGGCGATGGCTACACCTTC
once,TRBJ1-4,-,TRBV28,CASSLLGALKEKLFF,TGTGCCAGCAGTTTACTGGGGGCGCTAAAGGAAAAACTGTTTTTT
-,TRBJ1-1,-,TRBV29-1,CSAEGLGAGTEAFF,TGCAGCGCGGAGGGCTTGGGGGCAGGCACTGAAGCTTTCTTT
-,TRBJ2-7,TRBD1,TRBV7-9,CASTLNEGQGYREQYF,TGTGCCAGCACCCTAAATGAAGGACAGGGATATCGAGAGCAGTACTTC
-,TRBJ2-7,-,TRBV5-1,CASSPRLLSSYEQYF,TGCGCCAGCAGCCCACGACTCCTAAGCTCCTACGAGCAGTACTTC
-,TRBJ2-5,TRBD2,TRBV5-4,CASSLGTSRETQYF,TGTGCCAGCAGCTTAGGGACTAGCAGAGAGACCCAGTACTTC
-,TRBJ1-1,-,TRBV27,CASSPSRIITEAFF,TGTGCCAGCAGTCCCTCCCGTATTATCACTGAAGCTTTCTTT
-,TRBJ1-2,-,TRBV3-1/TRBV3-2,CASSQDYEWSYGYTF,TGTGCCAGCAGCCAAGATTATGAATGGAGCTATGGCTACACCTTC
once,TRBJ1-5,-,TRBV9,CASSLNGYSNQPQHF,TGTGCCAGCAGCTTAAACGGGTACAGCAATCAGCCCCAGCATTTT
-,TRBJ1-5,-,TRBV7-2,CASSLEAGFNGQPQHF,TGTGCCAGCAGCTTAGAGGCAGGATTTAATGGACAGCCCCAGCATTTT
-,TRBJ1-2,-,TRBV5-5,CASSFGVDGYTF,TGTGCCAGCAGCTTCGGTGTGGATGGCTACACCTTC
-,TRBJ1-2,-,TRBV4-2,CASSITGTDNYGYTF,TGTGCCAGCAGCATAACAGGGACGGATAACTATGGCTACACCTTC
-,TRBJ2-7,TRBD1,TRBV27,CASRPRDRVWEQYF,TGTGCCAGCAGGCCCCGGGACAGGGTGTGGGAGCAGTACTTC
once,TRBJ1-2,TRBD1,TRBV19,CASSTTGTVNYGYTF,TGTGCCAGTAGTACGACCGGGACAGTAAACTATGGCTACACCTTC
-,TRBJ1-5,TRBD1,TRBV7-2,CASSRTTGGGQPQHF,TGTGCCAGCAGCCGGACTACAGGGGGGGGACAGCCCCAGCATTTT
-,TRBJ1-5,-,TRBV13,CASSSQGYQPQHF,TGTGCCAGCAGCTCACAGGGATATCAGCCCCAGCATTTT
once,TRBJ2-3,TRBD2,TRBV7-6,CASSFTLAGTDTQYF,TGTGCCAGCAGCTTTACCCTAGCGGGAACAGATACGCAGTATTTT
-,TRBJ1-1,TRBD1,TRBV7-3,CASSLSGTGNTEAFF,TGTGCCAGCAGCTTATCTGGGACAGGCAACACTGAAGCTTTCTTT
-,TRBJ2-5,TRBD2,TRBV9,CASSVGDSGGGIQETQYF,TGTGCCAGCAGCGTAGGGGATAGCGGGGGCGGGATACAAGAGACCCAGTACTTC
-,TRBJ1-5,-,TRBV19,CASSFSVDTSNQPQHF,TGTGCCAGTAGCTTCTCCGTGGACACAAGCAATCAGCCCCAGCATTTT
-,TRBJ2-7,TRBD2,TRBV27,CASSLKGSGIGWEQYF,TGTGCCAGCAGTTTGAAGGGTAGCGGGATAGGTTGGGAGCAGTACTTC
-,TRBJ2-7,-,TRBV14,CASSQVGRGVYEQYF,TGTGCCAGCAGCCAAGTCGGCAGGGGAGTCTACGAGCAGTACTTC